One sample yielded the 11 T cell receptor beta chains listed below, sequenced in a study of blood T cell repertoires in COVID-19. Assay: immunoSEQ multiplex PCR; the TCRdb copy retains only in-frame clones and omits some. This table holds about 130,000 clones, more than 80% found once. Sequencing used peripheral blood. Receptor source: a woman older than 75 with COVID-19, enrolled during active disease.

The genes are TRBV9 and TRBJ2-3; 9 bases match TRBD2. V trimming: 3 bases; J trimming: 2 bases; junction bases outside the gene matches: 4. CDR3 length: 15 residues. CDR1 and CDR2 (germline): SGDLS, YYNGEE. The CDR3 nucleotides are TGTGCCAGCAGCGGGCCGGGACTAGCCACAGATACGCAGTATTTT. As protein: CASSGPGLATDTQYF.

V gene TRBV7-2 combines with J gene TRBJ1-2, with TRBD1 matching 11 bases. J was trimmed by 4 bases and V by 7 bases; bases with no gene match: 5. The CDR3 spans 14 residues. Germline assignment: CDR1 SGHTA and CDR2 FQGNSA. The chain's CDR3 is CASTPGQGGYGYTF. DNA for the CDR3: TGTGCCAGCACCCCGGGACAGGGGGGCTATGGCTACACCTTC.

The chain combines TRBV9 with TRBJ1-1, with TRBD1 matching over 10 bases. Germline CDR1 SGDLS, CDR2 YYNGEE. This CDR3 comprises 16 residues. V lost 4 bases to trimming and J lost 4 bases; unmatched junction nucleotides: 10. CDR3 sequence (DNA): TGTGCCAGCAGCCCTAGACAGGGGGCCATCGGCACTGAAGCTTTCTTT. Translation: CASSPRQGAIGTEAFF.

This chain connects TRBV27 to TRBJ2-3, with TRBD2 identical over 9 bases. The germline V gene encodes CDR1 MNHEY and CDR2 SMNVEV (reference sequence). After removal of 2 bases from V and 5 bases from J, the junction contained 8 bases not matched to a gene. The CDR3 is 16 amino acids. Here the CDR3 DNA reads TGTGCCAGCAGTTTAAGTAGCGGGAGTCGGATAGATACGCAGTATTTT. It translates to CASSLSSGSRIDTQYF.

The chain uses TRBV9 and TRBJ2-1; possible D gene TRBD2, 5 bases. V was clipped by 0 bases and J by 0 bases, with 7 bases between them. The V gene's germline CDR1 is SGDLS and CDR2 YYNGEE. The CDR3 covers 15 residues. The CDR3 is CASSVATSSYNEQFF. The DNA of the CDR3 is TGTGCCAGCAGCGTAGCTACTAGCTCCTACAATGAGCAGTTCTTC.

The J gene is TRBJ2-3, the V gene TRBV29-1; 7 bases agree with TRBD1. The V gene end was trimmed by 3 bases and the J gene end by 0 bases; junction bases not matched to a gene: 21. Germline lookup yields CDR1 SQVTM and CDR2 ANQGSEA. The CDR3 sequence is 20 residues long. Here the CDR3 reads CSVDAAPGTDNKISTDTQYF. The CDR3 DNA reads as TGCAGCGTTGACGCCGCCCCCGGGACAGATAATAAGATTAGCACAGATACGCAGTATTTT.

To note about this clone: Other DNA sequences within the sample encode an identical CDR3. The chain links TRBV5-1 to TRBJ2-2; weak D call: TRBD1 (5 bases). Germline CDR1 reads SGHRS; CDR2 reads YFSETQ. CDR3 length: 13 amino acids. V dropped 2 bases and J dropped 6 bases, with 8 bases sitting between them. Here the CDR3 reads CASSLEGAGELFF. The CDR3 coding sequence is TGCGCCAGCAGCTTAGAAGGGGCCGGGGAGCTGTTTTTT.

V usage is TRBV5-1 and J usage is TRBJ1-6; 9 bases are a match to TRBD1. Unmatched junction bases numbered 8, after V lost 4 bases and J lost 9 bases. The CDR3 totals 15 residues. Germline V lookup: CDR1 SGHRS, CDR2 YFSETQ. CDR3 sequence reads: CASSPATGGVSPLHF. The CDR3 region has the DNA TGCGCCAGCAGCCCGGCGACAGGGGGAGTTTCACCCCTCCACTTT.

CDR3 DNA sequence: TGTGCCAGCAGCCCCGCGGGGGTCGGAGGTGCCTACGAGCAGTACTTC. Its protein product is CASSPAGVGGAYEQYF. The genes are TRBV11-2 and TRBJ2-7; 7 positions agree with TRBD2. V trimming: 5 bases; J trimming: 2 bases; junction bases outside the gene matches: 12. The CDR3 has 16 residues. Germline V gene sequence: CDR1 SGHAT, CDR2 FQNNGV.

This clone was counted a single time. This chain links TRBV7-9 with TRBJ1-5; the D gene is possibly TRBD1 (5 bases). Trimming pared 4 bases from V and 5 bases from J, leaving 9 bases between. The CDR3 is 13 amino acids. Germline-derived CDR1 and CDR2 are SEHNR and FQNEAQ (reference sequence). The CDR3 region has the DNA TGTGCCAGCAGCTGGGAACAGGATCAGCCCCAGCATTTT. Translated, it gives CASSWEQDQPQHF.

This chain links TRBV6-5 with TRBJ1-5, with D maybe TRBD1 (6 bases). Germline V gene data show CDR1 as MNHEY and CDR2 as SVGAGI. Trimming took 3 bases from V and 5 from J, leaving 17 bases between them. This CDR3 region has 16 residues. In DNA, the CDR3 is TGTGCCAGCAGTTATCCCCGCCGGACAGCTGATCAGCCCCAGCATTTT. This gives the protein CASSYPRRTADQPQHF.